The 21 T cell receptor beta chains below all came from one sample that was sequenced in a study of shared clonotypes between healthy human individuals. The repertoire was sequenced with immunoSEQ multiplex PCR; TCRdb's copy has only in-frame clones and lacks some. The sample carries about 1 million clones, more than 65% recorded once. The sequenced material came from memory CD4+ T cells sorted from blood. As to subset: CD45RA-negative fraction. The receptors stem from a man younger than 30 in good health.

This clone has just one count. The chain combines TRBV6-5 with TRBJ1-1; D gene ambiguous. Germline CDR1 reads MNHEY; CDR2 reads SVGAGI. This CDR3 is built from 15 residues. Trimming removed 5 bases from V and 0 bases from J, with 13 bases in between. The CDR3 spells CASSMGRFMNTEAFF. The CDR3 DNA reads TGTGCCAGCAGTATGGGCAGATTCATGAACACTGAAGCTTTCTTT.

This sequence joins TRBV5-8 and TRBJ2-3; no definite D call. Germline CDR1 reads SGHTS; CDR2 reads YDEGEE. CDR3 length: 14 residues. The V gene lost 0 bases and the J gene lost 4 bases, with 9 bases spanning the gap. The CDR3 is CASSLARHPDTQYF. DNA of the CDR3: TGTGCCAGCAGCTTGGCCCGGCACCCAGATACGCAGTATTTT.

J is TRBJ2-1 and V is TRBV11-3; D perhaps matches TRBD2 (6 bases). The CDR3 runs to 12 residues. The V gene lost 5 bases and the J gene lost 11 bases, with 13 bases spanning the gap. Looked up from germline, CDR1 is SGHNT and CDR2 is YENEEA. The CDR3 here is CASSPKEGKQFF. The CDR3 DNA reads as TGTGCCAGCAGCCCAAAGGAGGGAAAGCAGTTCTTC.

This clone occurred many times. At the DNA level, this CDR3 is encoded by other sequences in the same sample as well. This rearrangement joins TRBV11-2 to TRBJ2-7; 7 positions agree with TRBD1. J lost 2 bases, V lost 1 base, and 5 bases had no gene match. Germline-derived CDR1 and CDR2 are SGHAT and FQNNGV. The CDR3 is 15 amino acids. The CDR3 DNA reads as TGTGCCAGCAGCTTAGCCCGGGACAGACCCTACGAGCAGTACTTC. Translating it yields CASSLARDRPYEQYF.

The genes are TRBV5-6 and TRBJ1-5, with 7 bases fitting TRBD1. CDR1 SGHDT and CDR2 YYEEEE come from the germline V gene. Trimming cost V 0 bases and J 2 bases; bases outside gene matches: 2. CDR3 size: 15 residues. The DNA for the CDR3 is TGTGCCAGCAGCTTGGAAGGACAGGGCAATCAGCCCCAGCATTTT. It yields the protein CASSLEGQGNQPQHF. Full variable domain (rest looked up from reference TRBV5-6 and TRBJ1-5): DAGVTQSPTHLIKTRGQQVTLRCSPKSGHDTVSWYQQALGQGPQFIFQYYEEEERQRGNFPDRFSGHQFPNYSSELNVNALLLGDSALYLCASSLEGQGNQPQHFGDGTRLSIL.

CDR3 amino acids: CASTRLGPSNQPQHF. CDR3 nucleotides: TGTGCCAGCACCCGCCTGGGGCCGAGCAATCAGCCCCAGCATTTT. The chain links TRBV7-8 to TRBJ1-5; D is possibly TRBD1 (5 bases). Per the germline V gene, CDR1 is SGHVS and CDR2 is FQNEAQ. V was pared by 7 bases and J by 1 base, with 14 bases between. The CDR3 consists of 15 residues. The whole variable domain, remainder taken from reference TRBV7-8 and TRBJ1-5, is GAGVSQSPRYKVAKRGQDVALRCDPISGHVSLFWYQQALGQGPEFLTYFQNEAQLDKSGLPSDRFFAERPEGSVSTLKIQRTQQEDSAVYLCASTRLGPSNQPQHFGDGTRLSIL.

In DNA form, the CDR3 reads TGCGCCAGCAGCCCCTTCGCAGACTCCTATAATTCACCCCTCCACTTT. It translates to CASSPFADSYNSPLHF. V and J are TRBV5-1 and TRBJ1-6; the D is unclear. The length of the CDR3 is 16 residues. The V gene lost 4 bases and the J gene lost 0 bases, with 11 bases spanning the gap. The germline V gene has CDR1 SGHRS and CDR2 YFSETQ.

V usage is TRBV4-1 and J usage is TRBJ1-3; perhaps TRBD1 as D (5 bases). V lost 1 base and J lost 4, with 11 bases in between. The CDR3 has 15 residues. Germline CDR1 MGHRA, CDR2 YSYEKL. For the CDR3, the DNA is TGCGCCAGCAGCCAAGGCCGGGGCTTGGGAAACACCATATATTTT. Amino acid sequence: CASSQGRGLGNTIYF.

This clone was picked up one time. V is TRBV5-1 and J is TRBJ2-7, with 9 bases fitting TRBD1. The V segment lost 4 bases and the J segment 6 bases; nucleotides outside the gene matches: 14. This CDR3 contains 16 residues. Germline-derived CDR1 and CDR2 are SGHRS and YFSETQ. CDR3: CASSGTLPGQGGEQYF. The CDR3 DNA reads as TGCGCCAGCAGCGGGACACTTCCGGGACAGGGAGGCGAGCAGTACTTC.

The chain uses TRBV7-2 and TRBJ2-1; weak D call: TRBD2 (6 bases). The CDR3 contains 17 residues. Looked up from germline, CDR1 is SGHTA and CDR2 is FQGNSA. V gave up 3 bases and J gave up 2 bases, with 17 bases separating them. This CDR3 is CASSFRIKSGPYNEQFF. The CDR3 region has the DNA TGTGCCAGCAGCTTTCGAATAAAAAGCGGGCCCTACAATGAGCAGTTCTTC.

The chain links TRBV7-8 to TRBJ2-2; D not certain. CDR1 SGHVS and CDR2 FQNEAQ come from the germline V gene. V lost 5 bases and J 1 base, leaving 8 bases between the germline ends. The CDR3 spans 14 residues. CDR3 amino acids: CASSRIRNTGELFF. DNA for the CDR3: TGTGCCAGCAGCCGTATCAGGAACACCGGGGAGCTGTTTTTT. Supplemented by reference TRBV7-8 and TRBJ2-2, the full variable domain reads GAGVSQSPRYKVAKRGQDVALRCDPISGHVSLFWYQQALGQGPEFLTYFQNEAQLDKSGLPSDRFFAERPEGSVSTLKIQRTQQEDSAVYLCASSRIRNTGELFFGEGSRLTVL.

This chain's CDR3 is CASTNPNQPQHF. The CDR3 DNA is TGTGCCAGCACCAACCCCAATCAGCCCCAGCATTTT. The chain uses TRBV7-2 and TRBJ1-5; D is ambiguous. The germline CDR1 and CDR2 sequences are SGHTA and FQGNSA. Trimming pared 7 bases from V and 3 bases from J, leaving 7 bases between. The CDR3 sequence is 12 residues long.

Ten or more counts support this clone. J is TRBJ1-2 and V is TRBV5-4, with TRBD1 matching 8 bases. CDR1 is SGHNT and CDR2 is YYREEE in the germline V gene (reference sequence). The CDR3 length is 15 residues. J was trimmed by 2 bases and V by 1 base; bases with no gene match: 4. CDR3 residues: CASSLWGQANYGYTF. CDR3 nucleotides: TGTGCCAGCAGCTTGTGGGGACAGGCAAACTATGGCTACACCTTC.

The chain links TRBV30 to TRBJ2-7; 8 nucleotides match TRBD1. Trimming took 2 bases from V and 6 from J; bases not matched to a gene: 6. The CDR3 totals 13 residues. Germline lookup yields CDR1 GTSNPN and CDR2 SVGIG (reference sequence). The CDR3 here is CAWSFGRGLEQYF. The CDR3 DNA sequence: TGTGCCTGGAGTTTTGGCAGGGGGCTCGAGCAGTACTTC.

There are a few counts of this clone. The chain employs TRBV19 and TRBJ1-5, with 10 positions matching TRBD1. CDR3 length equals 17 residues. The J segment lost 11 bases and the V segment lost 6 bases, leaving 19 bases of the junction unmatched. The germline gives CDR1 LNHDA, CDR2 SQIVND (reference sequence). The chain's CDR3 is CASSPNLEFGTGATQHF. The CDR3, as DNA: TGTGCCAGTAGCCCGAATCTCGAATTCGGGACAGGGGCGACCCAGCATTTT.

This chain joins TRBV5-1 and TRBJ1-2; TRBD1 agrees at 8 bases. Germline V gene lookup returns CDR1 SGHRS and CDR2 YFSETQ. Trimming at V came to 5 bases and at J to 7 bases, leaving 7 bases not matched to a gene. The length of the CDR3 is 13 residues. The DNA of the CDR3 is TGCGCCAGCAGTCATCAGGGGGCCGGTGGCTACACCTTC. Residues: CASSHQGAGGYTF. Supplemented by reference TRBV5-1 and TRBJ1-2, the full variable domain reads KAGVTQTPRYLIKTRGQQVTLSCSPISGHRSVSWYQQTPGQGLQFLFEYFSETQRNKGNFPGRFSGRQFSNSRSEMNVSTLELGDSALYLCASSHQGAGGYTFGSGTRLTVV.

The rearrangement uses TRBV5-1 and TRBJ2-3, with a tentative D call TRBD2 (5 bases). The CDR3 contains 13 residues. The germline CDR1 and CDR2 sequences are SGHRS and YFSETQ. Trimming cost V 4 bases and J 3 bases, with 9 bases left between them. The CDR3: CASSPGWTDTQYF. CDR3 bases: TGCGCCAGCAGCCCGGGGTGGACAGATACGCAGTATTTT.

The V call is TRBV7-8, the J call TRBJ2-7, with D unclear. Trimming cost V 5 bases and J 4 bases, with 21 bases left between them. This CDR3 has 16 residues. Germline CDR1 SGHVS, CDR2 FQNEAQ. The CDR3 sequence: CASSPTLQPILYEQYF. CDR3 nucleotides: TGTGCCAGCAGCCCGACCTTACAGCCTATCCTTTACGAGCAGTACTTC.

The gene calls are TRBV28 and TRBJ1-5; D is unresolved. The germline V and J ends were trimmed by 5 bases and 3 bases, with 14 bases remaining between them. The CDR3 is 15 amino acids. Germline V gives CDR1 MDHEN, CDR2 SYDVKM. The CDR3 region is CASSSWTRNNQPQHF. The CDR3, as DNA: TGTGCCAGCAGTAGCTGGACGAGAAACAATCAGCCCCAGCATTTT. Variable domain in full (rest from reference TRBV28 and TRBJ1-5): DVKVTQSSRYLVKRTGEKVFLECVQDMDHENMFWYRQDPGLGLRLIYFSYDVKMKEKGDIPEGYSVSREKKERFSLILESASTNQTSMYLCASSSWTRNNQPQHFGDGTRLSIL.

DNA of the CDR3: TGTGCCAGCAGCGTGGACTTCCTGCGTGATACGCAGTATTTT. This encodes CASSVDFLRDTQYF. This sequence joins TRBV5-8 and TRBJ2-3, with D possibly matching TRBD2 (5 bases). V gave up 4 bases and J gave up 6 bases, with 15 bases separating them. The germline CDR1 and CDR2 sequences are SGHTS and YDEGEE. The length of the CDR3 is 14 residues.

This chain joins TRBV7-9 and TRBJ1-2, with D possibly being TRBD1 (5 bases). The V end lost 2 bases, the J end lost 3 bases, and 7 bases lay between the germline ends. CDR3 size: 13 residues. Germline loops: CDR1 SEHNR, CDR2 FQNEAQ (reference sequence). The CDR3 nucleotides read TGTGCCAGCAGCTTATTGGGGGACTATGGCTACACCTTC. Its protein is CASSLLGDYGYTF.